This T cell receptor (beta chain) was profiled in a study of cytomegalovirus exposure and HLA in healthy donors. A multiplex PCR was run with 60 Vbeta primers and 13 Jbeta primers. Sequencing was performed with immunoSEQ multiplex PCR; in TCRdb, only in-frame clones are kept and a portion is missing. Of around 160,000 clones in the sample, about 71% are singletons; the top ten hold approximately 1.5%. CDR1 and CDR2 from the germline V gene are LNHDA and SQIVND (reference sequence). The V end was cut by 7 bases, the J end by 4 bases, with 16 bases between. CDR3 length: 15 amino acids. Overall study findings and caveats: For most subjects, TCR beta sequences were reported to predict HLA-A and HLA-B alleles with accuracy. A few chains tied to CMV proved CMV antigen-specific in vitro.

About this clone: What it recognizes is unknown.

Sequencing input: PBMCs. The sequence was obtained from a man between 50 and 59 years old in good health and CMV-seronegative. J is TRBJ1-4 and V is TRBV19, with D possibly matching TRBD1 (5 bases). CDR3 DNA: TGTGCCAGTACCCACCGCGGGACTCATAATGAAAAACTGTTTTTT. Translating gives CASTHRGTHNEKLFF. Looking up the rest from reference TRBV19 and TRBJ1-4 gives the full variable domain: DGGITQSPKYLFRKEGQNVTLSCEQNLNHDAMYWYRQDPGQGLRLIYYSQIVNDFQKGDIAEGYSVSREKKESFPLTVTSAQKNPTAFYLCASTHRGTHNEKLFFGSGTQLSVL.